Below, one TCR beta chain is given with its context. Its antigen is as yet unknown. Germline V gene data show CDR1 as SEHNR and CDR2 as FQNEAQ (reference sequence). The CDR3 contains 15 residues. The germline V and J ends were trimmed by 3 bases and 6 bases, with 16 bases remaining between them. The data were obtained in a study of T cell repertoires in cytomegalovirus infection. Background on the study: Peptides in the study included HLA-C-restricted and HLA-B-restricted CMV epitopes. Evidence of both CMV infection and a matching HLA type came from public TCR beta signatures.

Study conclusions and caveats: In two of eight donors, the top clonotype was HLA-C-restricted CMV-specific.

MiXCR, run by TCRdb on the reads, gives a single entry per CDR3 protein. The sample contains about 150,000 distinct CDR3 sequences, roughly 32% of which appear only once. The receptor comes from a human donor in good health (CMV status not recorded). Some clones in this sample may be carry-over from other donors' samples. The sample was CD8+ T cells from cultured PBMCs, taken from culture after CMV antigen stimulation. The J gene is TRBJ2-3, the V gene TRBV7-9, with D perhaps given as TRBD1 or TRBD2 (6 bases each). CDR3: CASSLVGGPMDTQYF. CDR3 nucleotides: TGTGCCAGCAGCTTGGTGGGGGGCCCTATGGATACGCAGTATTTT.